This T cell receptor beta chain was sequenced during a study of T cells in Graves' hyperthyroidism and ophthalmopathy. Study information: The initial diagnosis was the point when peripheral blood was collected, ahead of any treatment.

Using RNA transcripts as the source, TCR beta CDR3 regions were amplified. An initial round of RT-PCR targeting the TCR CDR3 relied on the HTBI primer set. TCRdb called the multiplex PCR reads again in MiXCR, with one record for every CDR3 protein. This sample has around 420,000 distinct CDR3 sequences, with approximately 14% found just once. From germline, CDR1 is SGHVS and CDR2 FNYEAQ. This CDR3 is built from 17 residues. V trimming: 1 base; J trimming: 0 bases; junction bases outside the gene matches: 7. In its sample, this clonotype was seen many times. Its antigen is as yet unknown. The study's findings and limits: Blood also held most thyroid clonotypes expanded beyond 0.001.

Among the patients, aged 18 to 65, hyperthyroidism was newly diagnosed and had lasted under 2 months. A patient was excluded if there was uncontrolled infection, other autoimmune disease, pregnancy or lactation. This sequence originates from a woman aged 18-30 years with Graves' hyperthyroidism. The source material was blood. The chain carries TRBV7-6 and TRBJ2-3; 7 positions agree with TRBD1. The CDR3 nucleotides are TGTGCCAGCAGCTTAGAGGGGGCAGGGCTTAGCACAGATACGCAGTATTTT. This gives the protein CASSLEGAGLSTDTQYF.